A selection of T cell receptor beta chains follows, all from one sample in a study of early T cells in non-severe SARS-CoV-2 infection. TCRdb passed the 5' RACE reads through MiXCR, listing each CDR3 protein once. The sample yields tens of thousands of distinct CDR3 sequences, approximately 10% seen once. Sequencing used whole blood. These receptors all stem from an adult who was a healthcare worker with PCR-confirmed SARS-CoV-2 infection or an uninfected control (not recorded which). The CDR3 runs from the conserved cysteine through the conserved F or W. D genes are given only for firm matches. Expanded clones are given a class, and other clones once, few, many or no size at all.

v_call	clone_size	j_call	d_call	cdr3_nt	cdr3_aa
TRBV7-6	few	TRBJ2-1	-	TGTGCCAGCAGGGGGGGGCGACGCGGCTACAATGAGCAGTTCTTC	CASRGGRRGYNEQFF
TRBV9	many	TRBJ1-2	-	TGTGCCAGCAGCGTAGTTGGTGGCAGGAACTATGGCTACACCTTC	CASSVVGGRNYGYTF
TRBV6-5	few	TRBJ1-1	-	TGTGCCAGCAGTTACTCGGGGGGAATTGAAGCTTTCTTT	CASSYSGGIEAFF
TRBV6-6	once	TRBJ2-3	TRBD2	TGTGCCAGCAGTTTGACTAGCGGAAACACAGATACGCAGTATTTT	CASSLTSGNTDTQYF
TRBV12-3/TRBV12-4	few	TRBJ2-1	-	TGTGCCAGCACTCCAGGGGTTAAGAATGAGCAGTTCTTC	CASTPGVKNEQFF
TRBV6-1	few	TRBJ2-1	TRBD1	TGTGCCAGCACGACAGGGTCGGTAGCCAATGAGCAGTTCTTC	CASTTGSVANEQFF
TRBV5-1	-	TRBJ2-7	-	TGCGCCAGCAGCTTGGCGGGACTGGATGCCTACGAGCAGTACTTC	CASSLAGLDAYEQYF
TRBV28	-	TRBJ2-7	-	TGTGCCAGCGGACAAGGCTACGAGCAGTACTTC	CASGQGYEQYF
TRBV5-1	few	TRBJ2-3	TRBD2	TGCGCCAGCAGCTCGGGACTAGCGGGGGAGAGCACAGATACGCAGTATTTT	CASSSGLAGESTDTQYF
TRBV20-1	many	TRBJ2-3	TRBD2	TGCAGTGCTAGAGTAAATCTAGCGGGAGGACTGGATACGCAGTATTTT	CSARVNLAGGLDTQYF
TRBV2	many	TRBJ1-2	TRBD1	TGTGCCAGTTCCGGGACAGACTATGGCTACACCTTC	CASSGTDYGYTF
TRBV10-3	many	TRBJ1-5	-	TGTGCCATCAGTAAACAGGGAGCAAGCAATCAGCCCCAGCATTTT	CAISKQGASNQPQHF
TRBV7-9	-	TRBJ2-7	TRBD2	TGTGCCAGCAAGCCCGGACTAGCGGGAGTGGAGGAGCAGTACTTC	CASKPGLAGVEEQYF
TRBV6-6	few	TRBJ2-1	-	TGTGCCAGCAGCTCCATATACAATGAGCAGTTCTTC	CASSSIYNEQFF
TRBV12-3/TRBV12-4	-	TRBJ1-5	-	TGTGCCAGCAGTTTGGGGCCCCTTGGGTGGAATCAGCCCCAGCATTTT	CASSLGPLGWNQPQHF
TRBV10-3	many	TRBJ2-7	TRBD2	TGTGCCATCAGTGAGGGGACTAGGAGTTCCTACGAGCAGTACTTC	CAISEGTRSSYEQYF
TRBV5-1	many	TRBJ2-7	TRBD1	TGCGCCAGCAGCCCGGGACAGGGGGAGAACGAGCAGTACTTC	CASSPGQGENEQYF
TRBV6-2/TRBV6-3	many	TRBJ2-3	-	TGTGCCAGCAGTTACACAGGCAGTGGGGGGGGACACACAGATACGCAGTATTTT	CASSYTGSGGGHTDTQYF
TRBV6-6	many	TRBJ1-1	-	TGTGCCAGCAGTTACGGCTGGGATGGGAACACTGAAGCTTTCTTT	CASSYGWDGNTEAFF
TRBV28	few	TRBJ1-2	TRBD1	TGTGCCAGCAGTTCCGGGACAGGGGGCGGTGAGGTAGAAGGCTACACCTTC	CASSSGTGGGEVEGYTF
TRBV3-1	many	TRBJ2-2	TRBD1	TGTGCCAGCAGCCAAGATGGGACAGGGGTCGGGGAGCTGTTTTTT	CASSQDGTGVGELFF
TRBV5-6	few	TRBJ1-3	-	TGTGCCAGCAGCCGGTGGAGGGGATTAAGCTCTGGAAACACCATATATTTT	CASSRWRGLSSGNTIYF
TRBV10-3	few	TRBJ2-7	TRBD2	TGTGCCACGTTGACTAGCGTGGGCGAGCAGTACTTC	CATLTSVGEQYF
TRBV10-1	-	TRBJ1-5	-	TGCGCCAGCAGCACCGGGCAATGGCCCCAGCATTTT	CASSTGQWPQHF
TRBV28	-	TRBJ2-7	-	TGTGCCAGCAGTTTACCGACGGTAACCTCCTACGAGCAGTACTTC	CASSLPTVTSYEQYF
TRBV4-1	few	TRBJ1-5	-	TGCGCCAGCAGCCAAGATAGGGGGAGCAATCAGCCCCAGCATTTT	CASSQDRGSNQPQHF
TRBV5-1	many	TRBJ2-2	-	TGCGCCAGCAGCTTGGGGAACACGGCGAACACCGGGGAGCTGTTTTTT	CASSLGNTANTGELFF
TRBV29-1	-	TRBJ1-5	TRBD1	TGCAGCGTAGCCGACAGGGGAGGCAATCAGCCCCAGCATTTT	CSVADRGGNQPQHF
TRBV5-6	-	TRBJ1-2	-	TGTGCCAGCAGCTTCCGGGCAGGGGATTTTGGGTATGGCTACACCTTC	CASSFRAGDFGYGYTF
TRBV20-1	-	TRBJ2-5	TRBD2	TGCAGTGCTAGAGATCCGGCTAGCGGGGCGGGACAAGAGACCCAGTACTTC	CSARDPASGAGQETQYF
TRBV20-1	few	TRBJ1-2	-	TGCAGTGCTAGAGATTCGAGGGGGGGCTATGGCTACACCTTC	CSARDSRGGYGYTF
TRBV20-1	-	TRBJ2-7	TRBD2	TGCAGTGCTAGAGATGAGAAGACTAGCGGGGGTGTCTCCTACGAGCAGTACTTC	CSARDEKTSGGVSYEQYF
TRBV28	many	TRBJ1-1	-	TGTGCCAGCAGTCAACTGGAGAAAGCTTTCTTT	CASSQLEKAFF
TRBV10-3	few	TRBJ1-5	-	TGTGCCATCAGTGAGGAGGGGTCAGGACAGCCCCAGCATTTT	CAISEEGSGQPQHF
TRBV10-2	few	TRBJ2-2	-	TGCGCCAGCAGTGAGTCTGATCTACCTGGGGGAACCGGGGAGCTGTTTTTT	CASSESDLPGGTGELFF
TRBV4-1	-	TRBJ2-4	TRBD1	TGCGCCAGCAACGCACGACAGGGATTCCAAAACATTCAGTACTTC	CASNARQGFQNIQYF
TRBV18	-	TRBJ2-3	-	TGTGCCAGCCCCTCCGATTGGGGGACAGATACGCAGTATTTT	CASPSDWGTDTQYF
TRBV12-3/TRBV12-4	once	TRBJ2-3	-	TGTGCCAGCAGCCAGACGGGGATTGATACGCAGTATTTT	CASSQTGIDTQYF
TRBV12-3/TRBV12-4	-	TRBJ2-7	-	TGTGCCAGCACCCCCGGGTCCCCATACGAGCAGTACTTC	CASTPGSPYEQYF
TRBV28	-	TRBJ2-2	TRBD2	TGTGCCAGCAGCCCCCGGGACTATCTTACCGGGGAGCTGTCTTTT	CASSPRDYLTGELSF
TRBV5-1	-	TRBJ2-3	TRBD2	TGCGCCAGCAGCCCCGGGACTAGCGGGAGAGCCCCAGATACGCAGTATTTT	CASSPGTSGRAPDTQYF
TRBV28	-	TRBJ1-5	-	TGTGCCAGCCTCCTAGGGGGACAGCCCCAGCATTTT	CASLLGGQPQHF
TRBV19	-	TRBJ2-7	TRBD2	TGTGCCAGTACCATGGGACTAGCGGGAGGCGACCAGTACTTC	CASTMGLAGGDQYF
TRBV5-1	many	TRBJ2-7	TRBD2	TGCGCCAGCAGCCCTAGGACTAGTGACGAGCAGTACTTC	CASSPRTSDEQYF